The 32 T cell receptor beta chains given below trace back to one sample, sequenced in a study of CD8 T cells in ankylosing spondylitis. MiXCR was run by TCRdb on the 5' RACE reads, yielding one entry per CDR3 protein. The repertoire holds 200,000 or so distinct CDR3 sequences, around 25% seen once, with about 6.9% in the top ten. Sequenced material: blood, either unsorted or a sorted T cell fraction (not recorded which). These TCRs come from a male donor with ankylosing spondylitis or in good health (not recorded which).

This clonotype occurred a few times. V is TRBV20-1 and J is TRBJ2-7, with 11 bases fitting TRBD2. The CDR3 sequence is 15 residues long. The V segment lost 5 bases and the J segment 7 bases; nucleotides outside the gene matches: 13. Per the germline V gene, CDR1 is DFQATT and CDR2 is SNEGSKA (reference sequence). The CDR3 bases are TGCAGTGCTGAAGAGGGACTAGCGGTTTTCAGGGAGCAGTACTTC. As protein: CSAEEGLAVFREQYF.

This clonotype was counted a few times. The chain combines TRBV7-3 with TRBJ2-2; maybe TRBD2 (6 bases). CDR3 size: 13 residues. Germline CDR1 reads SGHTA; CDR2 reads FQGTGA. The V and J ends lost 1 base and 7 bases respectively, with 7 bases between them. The CDR3 reads CASSLRRGGELFF. CDR3 sequence (DNA): TGTGCCAGCAGCTTAAGGCGGGGCGGGGAGCTGTTTTTT.

This clonotype was seen only a few times. The gene calls are TRBV29-1 and TRBJ2-3; 7 nucleotides line up with TRBD2. Germline CDR1 reads SQVTM; CDR2 reads ANQGSEA. V was clipped by 6 bases and J by 2 bases; unmatched bases: 8. This CDR3 spans 14 amino acids. Here the CDR3 DNA reads TGCAGCGTCGACAGCGGGATACACACAGATACGCAGTATTTT. Protein product: CSVDSGIHTDTQYF.

This clonotype was seen at least ten times. The V call is TRBV25-1, the J call TRBJ2-3; D is uncertain. There are 13 residues in the CDR3. V lost 8 bases, J lost 5 bases, and 14 bases lay in between. The V gene's germline CDR1 is MGHDK and CDR2 SYGVNS. For the CDR3, the DNA is TGTGCCAGCGGCCCAACGAGAGGAGATACGCAGTATTTT. It translates to CASGPTRGDTQYF.

The V gene is TRBV20-1, the J gene TRBJ2-3, with TRBD2 as a possible D gene (6 bases). This CDR3 comprises 13 residues. CDR1 and CDR2 (germline): DFQATT, SNEGSKA (reference sequence). Trimming took 3 bases from V and 5 from J, leaving 12 bases between them. CDR3 in DNA: TGCAGTGCTAGCGGGAGTGAGATAGATACGCAGTATTTT. Translating it yields CSASGSEIDTQYF.

This clonotype has at least ten counts. The chain links TRBV7-8 to TRBJ1-5; 8 bases are shared with TRBD1. With 0 bases clipped from V and 3 bases from J, the junction kept 4 bases outside the gene matches. The CDR3 has 16 amino acids. In germline, CDR1 is SGHVS, CDR2 FQNEAQ. CDR3 sequence reads: CASSLAPDRANQPQHF. CDR3 coding DNA: TGTGCCAGCAGCTTAGCGCCGGACAGGGCCAATCAGCCCCAGCATTTT.

This clonotype was seen ten or more times. The chain carries TRBV5-1 and TRBJ1-2, with 8 nucleotides matching TRBD1. The CDR3 extends over 14 amino acids. Trimming at V came to 0 bases and at J to 4 bases, leaving 2 bases not matched to a gene. CDR1 is SGHRS, CDR2 YFSETQ, per germline. The CDR3 region is CASSLDDRGYGYTF. The CDR3 DNA reads TGCGCCAGCAGCTTGGACGACAGGGGCTATGGCTACACCTTC.

This clonotype was observed many times. Here the CDR3 reads CSAREPSGRRPTLEQYF. The CDR3 nucleotides are TGCAGTGCTAGAGAACCTAGCGGGAGGCGACCTACGCTCGAGCAGTACTTC. The chain has TRBV20-1 and TRBJ2-7, with TRBD2 matching 11 bases. CDR1 DFQATT and CDR2 SNEGSKA come from the germline V gene (reference sequence). Unmatched junction bases numbered 13, after V lost 0 bases and J lost 6 bases. This CDR3 region has 17 residues.

There are many counts of this clonotype. V and J are TRBV12-3 or TRBV12-4 and TRBJ2-1, with D perhaps matching TRBD1 or TRBD2 (6 bases each). Trimming cost V 6 bases and J 7 bases, with 19 bases left between them. CDR3 size: 15 residues. The DNA for the CDR3 is TGTGCCAGCAGCCCCCGGGGGCCGGTGAGGAATGAGCAGTTCTTC. Protein: CASSPRGPVRNEQFF.

This chain connects TRBV15 to TRBJ1-4; no firm D call. The CDR3 is 14 amino acids. The germline gives CDR1 LNHNV, CDR2 YYDKDF (reference sequence). V was trimmed by 0 bases and J by 5 bases, leaving 7 bases between them. CDR3 nucleotides: TGTGCCACCAGCAGAGATCGCAGGAATGAAAAACTGTTTTTT. Translating it yields CATSRDRRNEKLFF. The variable domain in full, with the rest retrieved from reference TRBV15 and TRBJ1-4, is DAMVIQNPRYQVTQFGKPVTLSCSQTLNHNVMYWYQQKSSQAPKLLFHYYDKDFNNEADTPDNFQSRRPNTSFCFLDIRSPGLGDTAMYLCATSRDRRNEKLFFGSGTQLSVL.

This clonotype was counted only a few times. The chain uses TRBV29-1 and TRBJ2-5; 11 nucleotides match TRBD2. CDR1 and CDR2 (germline): SQVTM, ANQGSEA. The length of the CDR3 is 14 residues. The J segment lost 1 base and the V segment lost 5 bases, leaving 3 bases of the junction unmatched. This chain's CDR3 is CSVRSGRAQETQYF. CDR3 coding DNA: TGCAGCGTTCGTAGCGGGAGGGCCCAAGAGACCCAGTACTTC.

This clonotype was seen many times. The chain carries TRBV5-1 and TRBJ1-5; maybe TRBD1 (6 bases). CDR3 length equals 13 residues. The germline V gene encodes CDR1 SGHRS and CDR2 YFSETQ. V lost 2 bases, J lost 5 bases, and 8 bases lay in between. The CDR3 coding sequence is TGCGCCAGCAGCTTACAGGGATATCAGCCCCAGCATTTT. This codes for CASSLQGYQPQHF.

This sequence joins TRBV12-3 or TRBV12-4 and TRBJ2-2, with D hard to call. V was clipped by 2 bases and J by 0 bases, with 7 bases between them. The CDR3 length is 15 residues. The CDR3 DNA reads TGTGCCAGCAGTTTATTTACGGCGAACACCGGGGAGCTGTTTTTT. Residues: CASSLFTANTGELFF.

This clonotype was detected once. Sequence at one end of the junction differs from germline and may be a read error. The V and J genes are TRBV6-1 and TRBJ1-1; no reliable D call. This CDR3 has 15 amino acids. Per the germline V gene, CDR1 is MNHNS and CDR2 is SASEGT. Written as DNA, the CDR3 is TGTGCCAGCACCTCGACGGGCAGCAAGAACTCTGAAGCTTTCTTT. Translating gives CASTSTGSKNSEAFF.

The chain couples TRBV6-5 to TRBJ2-1; 10 bases map to TRBD2. Trimming removed 0 bases from V and 3 bases from J; junction bases left unmatched: 5. From germline, CDR1 is MNHEY and CDR2 SVGAGI. There are 17 residues in the CDR3. As DNA, the CDR3 is TGTGCCAGCAGTTACTCGAACCTAGCGGGAGTCTACAATGAGCAGTTCTTC. It encodes CASSYSNLAGVYNEQFF.

The table lists this clonotype with many counts. The CDR3 region is CSARDVGGFQETQYF. The DNA of the CDR3 is TGCAGTGCTAGAGATGTTGGGGGGTTCCAAGAGACCCAGTACTTC. The rearrangement uses TRBV20-1 and TRBJ2-5, with D maybe TRBD2 (6 bases). V lost 0 bases and J lost 1, with 12 bases in between. The germline gives CDR1 DFQATT, CDR2 SNEGSKA (reference sequence). The CDR3 has 15 residues.

In its sample, this clonotype was seen many times. This chain uses TRBV20-1 with TRBJ2-7; D tentatively fits TRBD1 or TRBD2 (6 bases each). Trimming removed 0 bases from V and 0 bases from J, with 15 bases in between. This CDR3 region has 16 residues. CDR1 and CDR2 from the germline V gene are DFQATT and SNEGSKA (reference sequence). The CDR3: CSARDRGRGLSYEQYF. The CDR3 DNA sequence: TGCAGTGCTAGAGATCGGGGCAGGGGACTCTCCTACGAGCAGTACTTC.

This clonotype has only a few counts. The chain combines TRBV20-1 with TRBJ2-7; 8 nucleotides line up with TRBD1. With 6 bases clipped from V and 5 bases from J, the junction kept 12 bases outside the gene matches. CDR1 and CDR2 from the germline V gene are DFQATT and SNEGSKA (reference sequence). The CDR3 runs 14 residues. This chain's CDR3 is CSARVGTGGNEQYF. The CDR3 DNA is TGCAGTGCCCGTGTAGGGACAGGAGGCAACGAGCAGTACTTC.

This clonotype showed up many times. V is TRBV5-1 and J is TRBJ2-3; the D gene could be TRBD1 or TRBD2 (6 bases each). The CDR3 spans 16 residues. Per germline, CDR1 SGHRS and CDR2 YFSETQ. The V end lost 1 base, the J end lost 3 bases, and 15 bases lay between the germline ends. The CDR3 nucleotides read TGCGCCAGCAGCTTGACGGGGGCACTTGAGACAGATACGCAGTATTTT. It is translated as CASSLTGALETDTQYF.

The genes are TRBV10-3 and TRBJ2-7; unclear D gene. Trimming stripped 2 bases from V and 0 bases from J, with 8 bases between. The germline gives CDR1 ENHRY, CDR2 SYGVKD. The CDR3 totals 14 residues. The DNA of the CDR3 is TGTGCCATCAGTGAGAGGACGGACTCCTACGAGCAGTACTTC. Encoded protein: CAISERTDSYEQYF.

This clonotype was found many times. The chain links TRBV3-1 to TRBJ2-7, with D perhaps TRBD1 or TRBD2 (5 bases each). Germline lookup yields CDR1 LGHDT and CDR2 YNNKEL (reference sequence). Trimming took off 0 bases at V and 2 bases at J, with 8 bases between the two ends. The CDR3 runs 14 residues. Written as DNA, the CDR3 is TGTGCCAGCAGCCAAGAACCGGGACCCTACGAGCAGTACTTC. Protein product: CASSQEPGPYEQYF.

This clonotype has ten or more counts. The chain recombines TRBV29-1 with TRBJ1-4, with TRBD1 matching over 10 bases. Trimming cost V 5 bases and J 6 bases; bases outside gene matches: 6. The CDR3 extends over 14 amino acids. Germline lookup yields CDR1 SQVTM and CDR2 ANQGSEA. The CDR3 DNA reads as TGCAGCGTTCGAGGGACAGGGGCGGATGAAAAACTGTTTTTT. Translation gives CSVRGTGADEKLFF.

This clonotype showed up just a few times. CDR3 sequence: CAISEYGRAYNEQFF. CDR3 bases: TGTGCCATCAGTGAGTACGGGAGGGCCTACAATGAGCAGTTCTTC. V gene TRBV10-3 combines with J gene TRBJ2-1; TRBD2 matches at 8 bases. CDR3 size: 15 residues. Germline CDR1 reads ENHRY; CDR2 reads SYGVKD. Losses at the gene ends were 1 base for V and 2 bases for J; bases not matched to a gene: 1.

The rearrangement joins TRBV20-1 to TRBJ2-5; D may be TRBD2 (5 bases). Germline CDR1 reads DFQATT; CDR2 reads SNEGSKA (reference sequence). V was pared by 4 bases and J by 4 bases, with 13 bases between. The CDR3 consists of 13 residues. The CDR3 DNA is TGCAGTGCTATTTCCGGGAAGGTAGAGACCCAGTACTTC. Translation: CSAISGKVETQYF.

This chain joins TRBV6-1 and TRBJ1-6, with TRBD1 matching 8 bases. V gave up 6 bases and J gave up 4 bases; unmatched junction bases: 5. Germline CDR1 and CDR2: MNHNS and SASEGT. This CDR3 has 15 amino acids. CDR3 coding DNA: TGTGCCAGCAGCGGGGGACAGGCATATAATTCACCCCTCCACTTT. Amino acids: CASSGGQAYNSPLHF.

This clonotype occurred many times. The gene calls are TRBV7-3 and TRBJ2-3, with TRBD2 as a possible D gene (6 bases). Germline lookup yields CDR1 SGHTA and CDR2 FQGTGA. The CDR3 has 13 residues. V gave up 6 bases and J gave up 7 bases, with 14 bases separating them. The CDR3 loop reads CASSNLAGNTQYF. CDR3 in DNA: TGTGCCAGCAGTAACCTCGCGGGGAATACGCAGTATTTT.

V is TRBV6-2 or TRBV6-3 and J is TRBJ2-7; D gene unclear. The germline gives CDR1 MNHEY, CDR2 SVGEGT. The CDR3 runs 13 residues. Trimming removed 2 bases at V and 4 bases at J, with 9 bases between. CDR3 nucleotide sequence: TGTGCCAGCAGTTACATCAATGGATACGAGCAGTACTTC. Its protein is CASSYINGYEQYF.

This rearrangement joins TRBV7-8 to TRBJ1-4; the D is unclear. The CDR3 has 14 amino acids. The V gene lost 3 bases and the J gene lost 3 bases, with 8 bases spanning the gap. CDR1 and CDR2 from the germline V gene are SGHVS and FQNEAQ. The CDR3, as DNA: TGTGCCAGCAGCTTTGGGGTCCCTAATGAAAAACTGTTTTTT. Translated: CASSFGVPNEKLFF.

The chain employs TRBV20-1 and TRBJ1-5, with unresolved D. The CDR3 has 15 residues. V was pared by 6 bases and J by 0 bases, with 15 bases between. Per the germline V gene, CDR1 is DFQATT and CDR2 is SNEGSKA (reference sequence). In DNA form, the CDR3 reads TGCAGTGCCAGGTCGGGTTCAGATAGCAATCAGCCCCAGCATTTT. It encodes CSARSGSDSNQPQHF.

This clonotype was found many times. The chain employs TRBV6-1 and TRBJ2-3, with 7 bases aligning to TRBD2. Germline values: CDR1 MNHNS, CDR2 SASEGT. This CDR3 contains 15 residues. V lost 6 bases, J lost 7 bases, and 13 bases stayed unmatched. In DNA, the CDR3 is TGTGCCAGCAGCTCCCCAGGCGGGAGTCGAAATACGCAGTATTTT. Encoded protein: CASSSPGGSRNTQYF.

This clonotype showed up many times. The V call is TRBV20-1, the J call TRBJ1-5; 7 bases align to TRBD1. CDR1 and CDR2 (germline): DFQATT, SNEGSKA (reference sequence). CDR3 length: 16 residues. With 6 bases clipped from V and 4 bases from J, the junction kept 15 bases outside the gene matches. CDR3 region: CSARLPTGQTNQPQHF. Written as DNA, the CDR3 is TGCAGTGCACGGCTCCCAACGGGACAGACTAATCAGCCCCAGCATTTT.

The rearrangement links TRBV5-1 to TRBJ2-5; 12 positions agree with TRBD2. The CDR3 contains 16 residues. J lost 5 bases, V lost 3 bases, and 8 bases had no gene match. Per the germline V gene, CDR1 is SGHRS and CDR2 is YFSETQ. The CDR3 here is CASSSLAGGGKETQYF. In nucleotides, the CDR3 is TGCGCCAGCAGCTCCCTAGCGGGAGGGGGGAAGGAGACCCAGTACTTC.